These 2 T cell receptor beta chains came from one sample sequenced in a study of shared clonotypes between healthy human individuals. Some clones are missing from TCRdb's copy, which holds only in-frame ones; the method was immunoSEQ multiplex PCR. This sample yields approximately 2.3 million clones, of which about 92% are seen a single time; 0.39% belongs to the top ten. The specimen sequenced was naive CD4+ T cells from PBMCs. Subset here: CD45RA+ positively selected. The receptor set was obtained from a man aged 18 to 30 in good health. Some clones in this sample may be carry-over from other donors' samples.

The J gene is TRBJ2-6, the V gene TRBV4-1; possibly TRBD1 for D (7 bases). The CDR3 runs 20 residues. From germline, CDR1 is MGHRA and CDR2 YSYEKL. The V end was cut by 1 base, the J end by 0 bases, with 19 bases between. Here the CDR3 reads CASSQVPGGPHYSGANVLTF. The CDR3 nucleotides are TGCGCCAGCAGCCAAGTTCCAGGGGGGCCCCACTACTCTGGGGCCAACGTCCTGACTTTC.

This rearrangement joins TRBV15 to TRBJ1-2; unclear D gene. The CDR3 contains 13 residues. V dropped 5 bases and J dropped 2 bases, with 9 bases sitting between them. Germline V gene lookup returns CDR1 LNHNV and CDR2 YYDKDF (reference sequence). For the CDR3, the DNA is TGTGCCACCAGCCACGTCGACAACTATGGCTACACCTTC. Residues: CATSHVDNYGYTF.